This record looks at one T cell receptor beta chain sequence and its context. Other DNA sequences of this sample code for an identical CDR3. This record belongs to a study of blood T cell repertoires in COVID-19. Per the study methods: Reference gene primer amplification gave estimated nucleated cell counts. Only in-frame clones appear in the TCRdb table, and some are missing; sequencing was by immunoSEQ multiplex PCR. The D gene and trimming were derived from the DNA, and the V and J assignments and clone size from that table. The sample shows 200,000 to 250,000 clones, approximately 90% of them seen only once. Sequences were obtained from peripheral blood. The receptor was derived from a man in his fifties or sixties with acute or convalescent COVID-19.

CDR3 amino acids: CASSLFGGYNSPLHF. As DNA, the CDR3 is TGTGCCAGCAGCTTGTTCGGGGGGTATAATTCACCCCTCCACTTT. This sequence joins TRBV5-6 and TRBJ1-6, with D possibly being TRBD1 (5 bases). Looked up from germline, CDR1 is SGHDT and CDR2 is YYEEEE. The CDR3 is made up of 15 amino acids. Trimming removed 1 base from V and 4 bases from J, with 9 bases in between.